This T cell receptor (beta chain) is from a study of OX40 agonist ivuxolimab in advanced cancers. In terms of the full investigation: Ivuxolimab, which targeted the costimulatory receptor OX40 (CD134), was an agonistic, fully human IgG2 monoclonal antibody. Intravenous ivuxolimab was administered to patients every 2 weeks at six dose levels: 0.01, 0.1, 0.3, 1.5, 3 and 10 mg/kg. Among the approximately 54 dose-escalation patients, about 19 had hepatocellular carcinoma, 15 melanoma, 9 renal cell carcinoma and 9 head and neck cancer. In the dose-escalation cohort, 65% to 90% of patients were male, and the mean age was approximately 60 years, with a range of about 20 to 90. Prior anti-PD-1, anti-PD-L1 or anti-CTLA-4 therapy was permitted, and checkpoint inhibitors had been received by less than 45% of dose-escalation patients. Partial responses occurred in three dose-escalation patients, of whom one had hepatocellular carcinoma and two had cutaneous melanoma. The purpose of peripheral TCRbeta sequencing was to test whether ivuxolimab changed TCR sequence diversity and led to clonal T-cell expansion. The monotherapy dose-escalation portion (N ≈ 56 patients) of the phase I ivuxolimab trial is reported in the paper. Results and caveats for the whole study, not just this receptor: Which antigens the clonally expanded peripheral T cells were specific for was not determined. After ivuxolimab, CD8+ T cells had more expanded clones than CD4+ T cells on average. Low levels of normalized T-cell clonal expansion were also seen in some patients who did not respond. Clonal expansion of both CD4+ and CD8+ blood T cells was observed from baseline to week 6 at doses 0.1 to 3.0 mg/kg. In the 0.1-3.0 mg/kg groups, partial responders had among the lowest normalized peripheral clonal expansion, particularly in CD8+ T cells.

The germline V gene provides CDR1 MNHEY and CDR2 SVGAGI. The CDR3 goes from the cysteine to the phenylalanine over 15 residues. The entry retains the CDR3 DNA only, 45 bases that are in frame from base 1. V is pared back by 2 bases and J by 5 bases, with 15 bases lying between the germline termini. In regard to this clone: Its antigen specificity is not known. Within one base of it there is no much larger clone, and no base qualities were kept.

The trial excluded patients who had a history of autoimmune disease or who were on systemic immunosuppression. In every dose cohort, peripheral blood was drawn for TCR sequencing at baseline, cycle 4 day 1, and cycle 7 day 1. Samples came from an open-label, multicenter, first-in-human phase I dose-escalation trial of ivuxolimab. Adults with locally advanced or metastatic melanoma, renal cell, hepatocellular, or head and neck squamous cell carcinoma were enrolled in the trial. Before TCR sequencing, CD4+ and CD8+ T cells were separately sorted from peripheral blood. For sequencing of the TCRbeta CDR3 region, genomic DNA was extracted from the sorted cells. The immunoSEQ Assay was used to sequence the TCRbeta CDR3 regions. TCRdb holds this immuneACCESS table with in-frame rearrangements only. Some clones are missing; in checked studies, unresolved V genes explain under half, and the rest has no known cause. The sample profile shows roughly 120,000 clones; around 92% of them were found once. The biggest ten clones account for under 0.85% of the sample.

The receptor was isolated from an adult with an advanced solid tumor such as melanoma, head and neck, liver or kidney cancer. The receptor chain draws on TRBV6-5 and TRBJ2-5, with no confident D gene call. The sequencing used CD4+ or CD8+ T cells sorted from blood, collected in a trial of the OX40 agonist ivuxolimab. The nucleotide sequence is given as TGTGCCAGCAGTTACAACGCCGGCTTCGGGGAGACCCAGTACTTC. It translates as CASSYNAGFGETQYF.